This T cell receptor (beta chain) was observed in a study of cytomegalovirus exposure and HLA in healthy donors. Germline CDR1 SQVTM, CDR2 ANQGSEA. CDR3 size: 14 residues. With 60 Vbeta and 13 Jbeta primers, the PCR was carried out. Sequencing used immunoSEQ multiplex PCR; TCRdb keeps in-frame clones, though not all of them. The sample shows 85,000 to 130,000 clones, approximately 78% of them seen only once. Worth noting for this clone: The target antigen is unknown. An end of the junction differs from the germline gene, which may be a read error.

Study observations and caveats: TCR beta V- and J-gene trimming, according to a later analysis, was linked to a missense DCLRE1C variant. The classifier reportedly diagnosed cytomegalovirus status with high sensitivity and specificity. Later work found most CMV-associated TCR beta chains apparently HLA-restricted.

Sequenced: PBMCs. This sequence originates from a middle-aged woman in good health and CMV-seronegative. This chain connects TRBV29-1 to TRBJ1-3, with TRBD1 identical over 8 bases. This CDR3 is CSAEQGDLGNTIYF. In DNA form, the CDR3 reads TGCAGCGCTGAACAGGGGGATCTTGGAAACACCATATATTTT. Variable domain in full (rest from reference TRBV29-1 and TRBJ1-3): SAVISQKPSRDICQRGTSLTIQCQVDSQVTMMFWYRQQPGQSLTLIATANQGSEATYESGFVIDKFPISRPNLTFSTLTVSNMSPEDSSIYLCSAEQGDLGNTIYFGEGSWLTVV.